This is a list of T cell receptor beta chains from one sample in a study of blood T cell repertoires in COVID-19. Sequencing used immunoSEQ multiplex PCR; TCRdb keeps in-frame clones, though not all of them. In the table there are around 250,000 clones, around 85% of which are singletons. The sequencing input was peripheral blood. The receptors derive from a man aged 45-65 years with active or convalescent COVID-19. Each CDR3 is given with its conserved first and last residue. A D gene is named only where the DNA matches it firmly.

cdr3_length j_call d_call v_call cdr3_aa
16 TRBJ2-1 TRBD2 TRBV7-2 CASTLLGTSGINEQFF
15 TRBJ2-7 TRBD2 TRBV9 CASSPRGDPSYEQYF
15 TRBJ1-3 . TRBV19 CASRDTPYSGNTIYF
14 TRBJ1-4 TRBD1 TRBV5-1 CASSQTGGGEKLFF
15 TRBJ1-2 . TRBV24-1 CATSDRSAGSYGYTF
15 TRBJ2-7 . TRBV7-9 CASSPPRGGPDEQYF
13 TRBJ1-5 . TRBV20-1 CSASLGAGQPQHF
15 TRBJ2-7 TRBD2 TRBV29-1 CSVVSGTSGFYEQYF
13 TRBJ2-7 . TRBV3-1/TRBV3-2 CASSSDRQTEQYF
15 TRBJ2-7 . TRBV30 CAWREGQLSFYEQYF
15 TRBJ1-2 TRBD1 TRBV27 CASSSYRDRNTGYTF
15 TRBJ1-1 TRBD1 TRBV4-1 CASSQGRGLGTEAFF
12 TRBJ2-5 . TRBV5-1 CASSFNQETQYF
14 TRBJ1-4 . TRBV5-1 CASSLGPLNEKLFF
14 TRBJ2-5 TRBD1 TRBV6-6 CASSYRQGLETQYF
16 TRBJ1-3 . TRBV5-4 CASSLSNSHSGNTIYF
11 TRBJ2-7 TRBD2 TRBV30 CAWSQTSGQYF
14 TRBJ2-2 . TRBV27 CASSPGGPRGELFF
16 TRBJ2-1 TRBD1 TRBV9 CASSVAGTVSYNEQFF
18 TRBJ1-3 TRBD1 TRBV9 CASSVGSGTGRSGNTIYF
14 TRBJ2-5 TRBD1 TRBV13 CASSFTGGWETQYF
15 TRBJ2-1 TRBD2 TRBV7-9 CASSPALAEGNEQFF
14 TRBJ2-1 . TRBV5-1 CASSLSLAEGGQFF
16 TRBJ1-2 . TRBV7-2 CASSFEGAQFNYGYTF
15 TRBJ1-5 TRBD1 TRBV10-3 CAISAGQGRNQPQHF
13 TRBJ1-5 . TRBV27 CASSLSIYQPQHF
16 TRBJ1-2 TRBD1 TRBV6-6 CASRGGQGANDYGYTF
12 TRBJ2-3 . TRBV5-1 CASSLPGDTQYF
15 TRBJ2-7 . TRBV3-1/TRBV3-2 CASSQAPGGWYEQYF
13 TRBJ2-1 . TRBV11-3 CASSPPGINEQFF
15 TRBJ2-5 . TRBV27 CASSLGPTVLETQYF
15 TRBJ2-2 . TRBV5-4 CASSQGNPNTGELFF
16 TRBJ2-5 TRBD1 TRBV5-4 CASSLAPRTGKGTQYF
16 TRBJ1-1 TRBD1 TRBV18 CASSSQQGARYTEAFF
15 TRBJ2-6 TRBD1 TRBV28 CASRQDRSGANVLTF
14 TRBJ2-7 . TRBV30 CAWSGGMAFNEQYF
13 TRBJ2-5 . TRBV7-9 CASSSGLWETQYF
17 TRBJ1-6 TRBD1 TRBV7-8 CASSLGITPGQGAPLHF